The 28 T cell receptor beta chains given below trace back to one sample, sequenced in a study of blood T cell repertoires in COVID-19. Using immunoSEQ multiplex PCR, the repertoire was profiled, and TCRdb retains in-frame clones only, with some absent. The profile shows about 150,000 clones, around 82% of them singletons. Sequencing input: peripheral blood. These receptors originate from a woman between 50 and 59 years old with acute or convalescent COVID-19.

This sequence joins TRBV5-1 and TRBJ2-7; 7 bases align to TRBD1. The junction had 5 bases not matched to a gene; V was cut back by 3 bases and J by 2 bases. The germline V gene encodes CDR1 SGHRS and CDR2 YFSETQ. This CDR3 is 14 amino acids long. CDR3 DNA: TGCGCCAGCAGCTGGGACAGTCCGGCCTACGAGCAGTACTTC. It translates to CASSWDSPAYEQYF.

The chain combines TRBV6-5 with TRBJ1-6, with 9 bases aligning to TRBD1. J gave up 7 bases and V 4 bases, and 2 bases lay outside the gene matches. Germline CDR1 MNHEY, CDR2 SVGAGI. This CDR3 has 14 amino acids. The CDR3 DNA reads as TGTGCCAGCAGTTCCGGGACAGGGAATTCACCCCTCCACTTT. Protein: CASSSGTGNSPLHF.

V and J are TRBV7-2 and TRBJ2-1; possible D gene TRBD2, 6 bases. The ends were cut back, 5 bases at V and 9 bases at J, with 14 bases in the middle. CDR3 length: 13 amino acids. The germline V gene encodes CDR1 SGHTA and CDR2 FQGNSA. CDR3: CASSTFTSFEQFF. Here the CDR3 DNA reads TGTGCCAGCAGCACCTTCACTAGCTTTGAGCAGTTCTTC.

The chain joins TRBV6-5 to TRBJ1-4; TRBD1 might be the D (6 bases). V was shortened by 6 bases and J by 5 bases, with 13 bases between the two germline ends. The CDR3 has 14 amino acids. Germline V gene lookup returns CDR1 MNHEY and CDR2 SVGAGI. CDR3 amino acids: CASSAGQQNEKLFF. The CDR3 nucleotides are TGTGCCAGCAGCGCCGGACAGCAAAATGAAAAACTGTTTTTT.

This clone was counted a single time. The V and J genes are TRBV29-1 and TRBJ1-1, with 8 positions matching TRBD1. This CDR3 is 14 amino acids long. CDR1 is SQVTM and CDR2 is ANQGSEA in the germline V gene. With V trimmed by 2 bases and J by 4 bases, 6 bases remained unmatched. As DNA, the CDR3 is TGCAGCGTTGAACGACAGGGGTACGGCACTGAAGCTTTCTTT. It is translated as CSVERQGYGTEAFF.

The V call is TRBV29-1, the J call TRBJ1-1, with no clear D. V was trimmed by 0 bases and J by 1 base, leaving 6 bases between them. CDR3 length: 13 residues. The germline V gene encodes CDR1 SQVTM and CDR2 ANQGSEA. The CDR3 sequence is CSVEDLRNTEAFF. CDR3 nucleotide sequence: TGCAGCGTTGAAGATCTTCGGAACACTGAAGCTTTCTTT.

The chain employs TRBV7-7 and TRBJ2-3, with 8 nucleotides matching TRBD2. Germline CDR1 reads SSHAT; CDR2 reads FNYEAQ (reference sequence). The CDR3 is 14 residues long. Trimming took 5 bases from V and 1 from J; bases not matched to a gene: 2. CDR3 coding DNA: TGTGCCAGCAGCCCGACTAGCGGCACAGATACGCAGTATTTT. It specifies CASSPTSGTDTQYF.

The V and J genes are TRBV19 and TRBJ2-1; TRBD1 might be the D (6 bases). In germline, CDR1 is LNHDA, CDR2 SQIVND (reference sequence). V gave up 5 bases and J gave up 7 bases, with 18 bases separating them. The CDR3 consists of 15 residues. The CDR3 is CASSFLGYRVNEQFF. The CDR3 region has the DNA TGTGCCAGTAGTTTCCTCGGTTACAGGGTTAATGAGCAGTTCTTC.

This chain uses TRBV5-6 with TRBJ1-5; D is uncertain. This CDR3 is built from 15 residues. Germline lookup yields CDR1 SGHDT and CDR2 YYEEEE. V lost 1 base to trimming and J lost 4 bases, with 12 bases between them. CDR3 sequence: CASSLRGTSNQPQHF. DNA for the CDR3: TGTGCCAGCAGCTTGCGCGGCACTAGTAATCAGCCCCAGCATTTT. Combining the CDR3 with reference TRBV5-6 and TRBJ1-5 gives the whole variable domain DAGVTQSPTHLIKTRGQQVTLRCSPKSGHDTVSWYQQALGQGPQFIFQYYEEEERQRGNFPDRFSGHQFPNYSSELNVNALLLGDSALYLCASSLRGTSNQPQHFGDGTRLSIL.

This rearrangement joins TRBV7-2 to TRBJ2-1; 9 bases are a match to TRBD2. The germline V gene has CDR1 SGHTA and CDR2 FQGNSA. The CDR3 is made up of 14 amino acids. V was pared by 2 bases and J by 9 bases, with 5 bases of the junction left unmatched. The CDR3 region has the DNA TGTGCCAGCAGCTTAAATCTAGCGGGAAGTGAGCAGTTCTTC. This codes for CASSLNLAGSEQFF.

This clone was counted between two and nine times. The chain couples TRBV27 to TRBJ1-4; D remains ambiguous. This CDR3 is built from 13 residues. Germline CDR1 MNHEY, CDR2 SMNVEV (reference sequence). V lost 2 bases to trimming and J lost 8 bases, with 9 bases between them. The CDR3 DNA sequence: TGTGCCAGCAGTTTAATGGCCGGGGAAAAACTGTTTTTT. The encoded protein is CASSLMAGEKLFF.

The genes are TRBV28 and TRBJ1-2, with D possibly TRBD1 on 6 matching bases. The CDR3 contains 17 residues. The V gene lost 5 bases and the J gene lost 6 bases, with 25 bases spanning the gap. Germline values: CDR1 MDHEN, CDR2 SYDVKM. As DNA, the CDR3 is TGTGCCAGCAGTGTATTCCCGATTATCCCGGGACAACATGGCTACACCTTC. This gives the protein CASSVFPIIPGQHGYTF.

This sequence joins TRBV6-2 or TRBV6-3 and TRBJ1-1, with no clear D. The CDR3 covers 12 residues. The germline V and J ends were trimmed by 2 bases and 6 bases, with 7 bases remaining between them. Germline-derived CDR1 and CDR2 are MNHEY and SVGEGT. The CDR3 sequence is CASSYSGSEAFF. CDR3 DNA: TGTGCCAGCAGTTACAGCGGGTCTGAAGCTTTCTTT.

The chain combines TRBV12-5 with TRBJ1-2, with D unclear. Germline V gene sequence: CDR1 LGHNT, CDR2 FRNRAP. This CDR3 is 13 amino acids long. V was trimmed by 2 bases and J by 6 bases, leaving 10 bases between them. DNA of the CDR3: TGTGCTAGTGGTTTGCCCCTAGCGCATGGCTACACCTTC. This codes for CASGLPLAHGYTF.

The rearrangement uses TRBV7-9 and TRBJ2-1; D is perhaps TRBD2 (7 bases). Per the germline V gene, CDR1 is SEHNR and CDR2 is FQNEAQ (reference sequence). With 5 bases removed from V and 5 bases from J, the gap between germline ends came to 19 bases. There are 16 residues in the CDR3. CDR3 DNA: TGTGCCAGCAGCCTAGGAATCGGGGGGCGCGACAATGAGCAGTTCTTC. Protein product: CASSLGIGGRDNEQFF.

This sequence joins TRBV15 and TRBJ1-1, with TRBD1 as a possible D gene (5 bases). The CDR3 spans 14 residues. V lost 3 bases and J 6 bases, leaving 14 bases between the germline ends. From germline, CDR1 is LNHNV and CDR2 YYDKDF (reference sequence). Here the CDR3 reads CATSRPSEGSEAFF. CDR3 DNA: TGTGCCACCAGCAGGCCGTCGGAGGGGTCTGAAGCTTTCTTT.

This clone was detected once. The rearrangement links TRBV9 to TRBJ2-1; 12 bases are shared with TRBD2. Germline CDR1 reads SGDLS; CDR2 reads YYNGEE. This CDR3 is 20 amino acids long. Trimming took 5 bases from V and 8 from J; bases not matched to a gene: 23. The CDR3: CASSPVVSSGGARGSYEQFF. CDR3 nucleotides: TGTGCCAGCAGTCCCGTCGTTTCTAGCGGGGGGGCTAGGGGAAGCTATGAGCAGTTCTTC.

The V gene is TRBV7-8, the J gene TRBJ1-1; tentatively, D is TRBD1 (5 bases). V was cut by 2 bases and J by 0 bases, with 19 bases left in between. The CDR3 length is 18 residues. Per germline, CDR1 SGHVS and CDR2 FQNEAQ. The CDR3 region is CASSLRPPGGALNTEAFF. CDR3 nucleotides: TGTGCCAGCAGCTTACGGCCCCCGGGGGGAGCTTTGAACACTGAAGCTTTCTTT.

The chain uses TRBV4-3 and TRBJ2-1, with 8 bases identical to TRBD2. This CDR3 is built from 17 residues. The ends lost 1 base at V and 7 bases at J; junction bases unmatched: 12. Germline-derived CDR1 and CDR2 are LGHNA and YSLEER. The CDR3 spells CASSQGVAGSRENEQFF. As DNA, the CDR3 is TGCGCCAGCAGCCAAGGGGTAGCGGGGAGCAGGGAGAATGAGCAGTTCTTC.

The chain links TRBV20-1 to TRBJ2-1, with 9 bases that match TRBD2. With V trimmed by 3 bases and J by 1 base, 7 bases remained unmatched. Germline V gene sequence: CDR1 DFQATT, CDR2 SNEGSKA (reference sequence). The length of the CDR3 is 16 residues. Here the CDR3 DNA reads TGCAGTGCTAGTGCGGTAGCGGGGGAATCCTACAATGAGCAGTTCTTC. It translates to CSASAVAGESYNEQFF.

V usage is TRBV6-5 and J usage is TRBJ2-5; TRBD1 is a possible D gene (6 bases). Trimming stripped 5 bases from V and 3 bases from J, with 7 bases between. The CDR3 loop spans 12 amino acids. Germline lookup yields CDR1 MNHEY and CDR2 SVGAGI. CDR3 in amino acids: CASSRDKETQYF. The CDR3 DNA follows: TGTGCCAGCAGTAGGGACAAAGAGACCCAGTACTTC.

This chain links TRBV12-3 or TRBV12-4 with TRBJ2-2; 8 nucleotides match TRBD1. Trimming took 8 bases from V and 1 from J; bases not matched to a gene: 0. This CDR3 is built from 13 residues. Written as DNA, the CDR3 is TGTGCCAGCGGGACAGGGAACACCGGGGAGCTGTTTTTT. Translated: CASGTGNTGELFF.

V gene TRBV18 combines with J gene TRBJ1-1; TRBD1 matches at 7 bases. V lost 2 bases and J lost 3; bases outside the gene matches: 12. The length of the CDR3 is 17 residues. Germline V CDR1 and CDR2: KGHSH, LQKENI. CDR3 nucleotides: TGTGCCAGCTCACCAGGAGCTCTACAGGGGTTTGACACTGAAGCTTTCTTT. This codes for CASSPGALQGFDTEAFF.

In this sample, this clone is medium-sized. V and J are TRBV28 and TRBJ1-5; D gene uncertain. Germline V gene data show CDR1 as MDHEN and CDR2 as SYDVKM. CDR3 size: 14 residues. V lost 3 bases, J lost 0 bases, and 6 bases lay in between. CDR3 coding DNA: TGTGCCAGCAGTTTGAGGGTTAGCAATCAGCCCCAGCATTTT. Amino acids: CASSLRVSNQPQHF.

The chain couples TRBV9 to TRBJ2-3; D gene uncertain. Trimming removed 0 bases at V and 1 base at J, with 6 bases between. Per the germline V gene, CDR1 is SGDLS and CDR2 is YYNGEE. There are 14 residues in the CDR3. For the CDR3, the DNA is TGTGCCAGCAGCGTAGTAACAGGCACAGATACGCAGTATTTT. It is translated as CASSVVTGTDTQYF.

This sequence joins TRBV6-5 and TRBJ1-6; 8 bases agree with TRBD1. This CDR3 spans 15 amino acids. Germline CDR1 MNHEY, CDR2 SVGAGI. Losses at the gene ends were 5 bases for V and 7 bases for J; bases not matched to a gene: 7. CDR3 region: CASSQPGQANSPLHF. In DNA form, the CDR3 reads TGTGCCAGCAGTCAACCGGGACAGGCAAATTCACCCCTCCACTTT.

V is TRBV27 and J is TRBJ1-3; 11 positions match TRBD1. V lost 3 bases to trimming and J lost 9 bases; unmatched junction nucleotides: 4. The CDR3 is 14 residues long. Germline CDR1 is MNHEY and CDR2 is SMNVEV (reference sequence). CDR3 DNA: TGTGCCAGCAGTTTCGGACAGGGGGCGAGCACCATATATTTT. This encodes CASSFGQGASTIYF.

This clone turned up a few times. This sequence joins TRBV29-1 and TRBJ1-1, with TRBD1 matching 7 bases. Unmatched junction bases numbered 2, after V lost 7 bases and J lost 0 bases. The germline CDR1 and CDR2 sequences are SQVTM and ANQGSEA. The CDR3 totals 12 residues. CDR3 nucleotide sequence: TGCAGCGGACAGGGAATGAACACTGAAGCTTTCTTT. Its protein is CSGQGMNTEAFF.